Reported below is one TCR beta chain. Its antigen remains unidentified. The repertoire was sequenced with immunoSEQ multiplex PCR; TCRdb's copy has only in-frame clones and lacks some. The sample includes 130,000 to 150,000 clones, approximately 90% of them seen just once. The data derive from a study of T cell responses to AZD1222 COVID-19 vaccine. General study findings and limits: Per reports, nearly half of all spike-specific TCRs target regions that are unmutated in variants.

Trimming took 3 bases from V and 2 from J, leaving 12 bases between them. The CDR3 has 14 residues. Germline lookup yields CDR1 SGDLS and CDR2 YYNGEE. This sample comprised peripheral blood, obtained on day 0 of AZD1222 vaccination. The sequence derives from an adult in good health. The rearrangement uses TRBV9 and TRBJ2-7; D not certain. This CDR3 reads CASSADDGTYEQYF. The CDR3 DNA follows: TGTGCCAGCAGCGCCGACGACGGTACCTACGAGCAGTACTTC.